Sequencing of this TCR beta chain was carried out in a study of shared T cell receptors in the human thymus. Clones were sequenced by immunoSEQ multiplex PCR, and TCRdb holds only the in-frame ones, with some missing. Of roughly 700,000 clones detected, roughly 90% appear once; the ten largest clones hold over 0.008%. Trimming left V 6 bases short and J 8 bases short, with 14 bases between. The CDR3 is 12 amino acids. Germline V gene sequence: CDR1 SQVTM, CDR2 ANQGSEA. The same sample was also studied in work on human thymus T cells. From that report: Congenital heart defects were the reason for the corrective surgery that the donors, healthy Finnish infants, were having. Thymic samples were excised during corrective heart operations. Thymic and blood repertoires seemed to show skewed V and J gene use. Related reports documented highly overlapping thymic repertoires among unrelated individuals.

The V and J genes are TRBV29-1 and TRBJ2-1; possible D gene TRBD2, 6 bases. The receptor comes from a boy under two years old with a congenital heart defect. The specimen was thymocytes. DNA of the CDR3: TGCAGCGTAGGCGGGACTTTCTATGAGCAGTTCTTC. Protein sequence: CSVGGTFYEQFF.